Shown below are 27 T cell receptor beta chains from a single sample sequenced in a study of blood T cells in healthy people across ages (dated by TCRdb to 2014 to 2015). Libraries were prepared through 5' RACE. The data were produced on an Illumina HiSeq 2500. A second PCR of about 6 to 12 cycles was run with a J-beta primer mix and a sample-barcoded 5' primer. Using fastp trimming at Q25 and MiXCR clonotype assembly, TCRdb reanalyzed the public sequencing data and kept in-frame beta chains. Each record represents a unique CDR3 protein, reported with the most common genes and DNA among its rows. The sample table holds hundreds of thousands of distinct CDR3 sequences, of which 52% were seen once. The ten largest clones add up to approximately 13% of the sample. Sequencing was performed on blood. These receptors were obtained from a woman aged 80 or over in good health.

At least ten counts were recorded for this clonotype. V is TRBV29-1 and J is TRBJ1-4; no definite D call. The V end lost 4 bases, the J end lost 0 bases, and 9 bases lay between the germline ends. Looked up from germline, CDR1 is SQVTM and CDR2 is ANQGSEA. This CDR3 has 14 residues. CDR3 loop: CSVAHTATNEKLFF. In nucleotides, the CDR3 is TGCAGCGTTGCGCACACCGCAACTAATGAAAAACTGTTTTTT.

This clonotype has a handful of counts. V is TRBV7-2 and J is TRBJ2-3; possibly TRBD1 for D (5 bases). The CDR3 has 14 amino acids. Trimming removed 5 bases at V and 3 bases at J, with 12 bases between. The V gene's germline CDR1 is SGHTA and CDR2 FQGNSA. The CDR3 loop reads CASSPQGRTDTQYF. CDR3 nucleotides: TGTGCCAGCAGCCCCCAGGGTAGGACAGATACGCAGTATTTT.

This chain joins TRBV7-2 and TRBJ2-7, with 13 nucleotides matching TRBD2. Per germline, CDR1 SGHTA and CDR2 FQGNSA. J lost 4 bases, V lost 1 base, and 10 bases had no gene match. The CDR3 has 18 amino acids. The CDR3 bases are TGTGCCAGCAGCTTAGTGGCTGGGACTAGCGGGGCTGCATACGAGCAGTACTTC. The encoded protein is CASSLVAGTSGAAYEQYF.

The chain uses TRBV10-3 and TRBJ2-7; D is undetermined. The V end was cut by 6 bases, the J end by 5 bases, with 20 bases between. The germline V gene has CDR1 ENHRY and CDR2 SYGVKD. CDR3 length equals 15 residues. As DNA, the CDR3 is TGTGCCATCAGGAGAAAGGGCGCCTCTGGCGACGAGCAGTACTTC. Translation: CAIRRKGASGDEQYF.

This clonotype was recorded only once. Germline and junction disagree at one end, which may indicate a read error. The rearrangement uses TRBV3-1 and TRBJ2-2; D unclear. This CDR3 has 15 amino acids. Germline values: CDR1 LGHDT, CDR2 YNNKEL (reference sequence). CDR3 amino acids: CASSPPTTFTGELFF. CDR3 DNA sequence: TGTGCTAGCAGCCCCCCGACGACTTTCACCGGGGAGCTGTTTTTT.

This clonotype was seen a handful of times. This rearrangement joins TRBV30 to TRBJ2-1, with 8 bases lining up with TRBD1. The germline V gene encodes CDR1 GTSNPN and CDR2 SVGIG (reference sequence). The CDR3 length is 15 residues. The ends lost 3 bases at V and 9 bases at J; junction bases unmatched: 13. The CDR3 sequence is CAWRDETGELREQFF. The CDR3 DNA reads TGTGCCTGGAGGGATGAGACAGGGGAGTTGCGTGAGCAGTTCTTC. Drawing the rest from reference TRBV30 and TRBJ2-1, the complete variable domain is SQTIHQWPATLVQPVGSPLSLECTVEGTSNPNLYWYRQAAGRGLQLLFYSVGIGQISSEVPQNLSASRPQDRQFILSSKKLLLSDSGFYLCAWRDETGELREQFFGPGTRLTVL.

This clonotype was found many times. The chain links TRBV7-3 to TRBJ2-5, with 13 bases lining up with TRBD2. J was trimmed by 1 base and V by 5 bases; bases with no gene match: 4. This CDR3 spans 16 amino acids. Germline CDR1 reads SGHTA; CDR2 reads FQGTGA. The CDR3 region is CASSLGLAGVQETQYF. The CDR3 coding sequence is TGTGCCAGCAGCCTCGGACTAGCGGGGGTCCAAGAGACCCAGTACTTC. Full variable domain (outside the CDR3, taken from reference TRBV7-3 and TRBJ2-5): GAGVSQTPSNKVTEKGKYVELRCDPISGHTALYWYRQSLGQGPEFLIYFQGTGAADDSGLPNDRFFAVRPEGSVSTLKIQRTERGDSAVYLCASSLGLAGVQETQYFGPGTRLLVL.

This clonotype has a count of ten or more. This chain links TRBV12-3 or TRBV12-4 with TRBJ2-5; unclear D gene. The V and J ends lost 2 bases and 1 base respectively, with 8 bases between them. The CDR3 is made up of 14 amino acids. The CDR3 sequence is CASSLNLVQETQYF. The CDR3 nucleotides read TGTGCCAGCAGTTTAAACTTAGTCCAAGAGACCCAGTACTTC.

This clonotype was observed a handful of times. The V gene is TRBV7-2, the J gene TRBJ2-2; D is possibly TRBD1 (6 bases). CDR1 is SGHTA, CDR2 FQGNSA, per germline. V lost 5 bases and J lost 3, with 13 bases in between. The CDR3 has 15 amino acids. This chain's CDR3 is CASSAGTTYTGELFF. The DNA of the CDR3 is TGTGCCAGCAGCGCTGGGACAACCTACACCGGGGAGCTGTTTTTT.

The chain combines TRBV20-1 with TRBJ2-1, with TRBD2 matching over 8 bases. With V trimmed by 6 bases and J by 0 bases, 13 bases remained unmatched. The CDR3 runs to 17 residues. The germline V gene encodes CDR1 DFQATT and CDR2 SNEGSKA (reference sequence). DNA for the CDR3: TGCAGTGCCACCCACCTATTAGCGGGGAGCTCCTACAATGAGCAGTTCTTC. Its translation is CSATHLLAGSSYNEQFF.

This clonotype was seen many times. The gene calls are TRBV7-2 and TRBJ1-1; unclear D gene. The CDR3 is 14 residues long. Germline values: CDR1 SGHTA, CDR2 FQGNSA. V was trimmed by 2 bases and J by 1 base, leaving 8 bases between them. This chain's CDR3 is CASSLSHRNTEAFF. CDR3 coding DNA: TGTGCCAGCAGCTTATCGCATCGGAACACTGAAGCTTTCTTT.

The CDR3 sequence is CSVIDRDRGLRETQYF. In DNA, the CDR3 is TGCAGCGTTATCGACCGGGACAGGGGTCTCCGGGAGACCCAGTACTTC. The chain recombines TRBV29-1 with TRBJ2-7; 10 bases fit TRBD1. Judging by the DNA end, TRBJ2-5 fits better; the J call may be wrong. The length of the CDR3 is 16 residues. Germline V lookup: CDR1 SQVTM, CDR2 ANQGSEA.

V gene TRBV25-1 combines with J gene TRBJ1-2; 7 positions match TRBD1. CDR3 length: 17 amino acids. CDR1 and CDR2 (germline): MGHDK, SYGVNS. Unmatched junction bases numbered 11, after V lost 4 bases and J lost 0 bases. In DNA, the CDR3 is TGTGCCAGCAGTGCTCCCGGGACAGATAATTCTAACTATGGCTACACCTTC. Amino acids: CASSAPGTDNSNYGYTF.

V usage is TRBV9 and J usage is TRBJ2-7; a weak D match, TRBD2 (5 bases). Germline values: CDR1 SGDLS, CDR2 YYNGEE. The CDR3 has 15 amino acids. V shed 0 bases and J shed 7 bases, with 17 bases lying between them. The CDR3 nucleotides are TGTGCCAGCAGCGTAGTCGCCAGCGAGGGTAATGAGCAGTACTTC. It translates to CASSVVASEGNEQYF.

The rearrangement links TRBV10-3 to TRBJ2-7; 8 bases are a match to TRBD2. Trimming at V came to 0 bases and at J to 3 bases, leaving 13 bases not matched to a gene. The germline V gene has CDR1 ENHRY and CDR2 SYGVKD. The length of the CDR3 is 18 residues. In nucleotides, the CDR3 is TGTGCCATCAGTGAGTCGACTCGAGGAACTAGCGGACTCTACGAGCAGTACTTC. Its translation is CAISESTRGTSGLYEQYF.

Turning to this clonotype: With a much larger clone just one base away, this may be a read error. The chain employs TRBV7-2 and TRBJ2-5; D may be TRBD1 (5 bases). This CDR3 has 13 residues. CDR1 is SGHTA, CDR2 FQGNSA, per germline. Trimming cost V 7 bases and J 5 bases, with 14 bases left between them. The DNA for the CDR3 is TGTGCCAGCAAACCGTACAGGAAGGAGACCCAGTACTTC. It is translated as CASKPYRKETQYF.

This clonotype was detected many times. The CDR3 region has the DNA TGTGCCAGCAGAAAGCCCGGGCCGAGCTCCTACAATGAGCAGTTCTTC. It encodes CASRKPGPSSYNEQFF. This sequence joins TRBV21-1 and TRBJ2-1; the D call TRBD1 from the table was never checked on the DNA. TRBV21-1 is listed as a pseudogene. The CDR3 contains 16 residues.

The sample holds a few counts of this clonotype. The chain combines TRBV2 with TRBJ2-3; D unclear. The CDR3 length is 11 residues. Germline V gene data show CDR1 as SNHLY and CDR2 as FYNNEI. Trimming pared 3 bases from V and 8 bases from J, leaving 6 bases between. CDR3 region: CASSDGGTQYF. As DNA, the CDR3 is TGTGCCAGCAGTGATGGCGGTACGCAGTATTTT.

At least ten counts were recorded for this clonotype. The V call is TRBV3-1, the J call TRBJ2-5, with 9 bases fitting TRBD2. Per germline, CDR1 LGHDT and CDR2 YNNKEL (reference sequence). Trimming at V came to 2 bases and at J to 2 bases, leaving 6 bases not matched to a gene. CDR3 length: 16 residues. The CDR3 bases are TGTGCCAGCAGCCAAAGAGGGCTAGCGGGGCAAGAGACCCAGTACTTC. It is translated as CASSQRGLAGQETQYF.

This chain's CDR3 is CSARGGSRTYNEQYF. The CDR3 DNA reads as TGCAGTGCTAGAGGCGGGTCCAGGACCTACAATGAGCAGTACTTC. This sequence joins TRBV20-1 and TRBJ2-1, with D tentatively TRBD2 (5 bases). The J call may be faulty, since TRBJ2-7 better matches the DNA end. The germline V gene encodes CDR1 DFQATT and CDR2 SNEGSKA (reference sequence). This CDR3 region has 15 residues.

This clonotype showed up just once. The chain combines TRBV27 with TRBJ1-4; D call uncertain. Looked up from germline, CDR1 is MNHEY and CDR2 is SMNVEV (reference sequence). The CDR3 runs 15 residues. V lost 4 bases, J lost 0 bases, and 9 bases lay in between. CDR3 in amino acids: CASSSRAATNEKLFF. The CDR3 DNA follows: TGTGCCAGCAGTTCGAGGGCCGCAACTAATGAAAAACTGTTTTTT.

This clonotype has at least ten counts. The chain carries TRBV5-1 and TRBJ2-5; D is unresolved. Trimming took off 0 bases at V and 0 bases at J, with 9 bases between the two ends. The CDR3 consists of 15 residues. CDR1 and CDR2 from the germline V gene are SGHRS and YFSETQ. The chain's CDR3 is CASSLDGRYQETQYF. The CDR3 bases are TGCGCCAGCAGCTTGGACGGTCGGTACCAAGAGACCCAGTACTTC.

This clonotype occurred many times. CDR3 residues: CASSVQMAVEQFF. The CDR3 DNA reads as TGTGCCAGCAGCGTACAGATGGCCGTTGAGCAGTTCTTC. The chain has TRBV7-9 and TRBJ2-1, with D unresolved. Trimming took 5 bases from V and 9 from J, leaving 14 bases between them. Germline-derived CDR1 and CDR2 are SEHNR and FQNEAQ (reference sequence). The CDR3 has 13 residues.

The table lists this clonotype with a few counts. The chain joins TRBV5-1 to TRBJ2-5; the D is unclear. V was cut by 4 bases and J by 5 bases, with 15 bases left in between. Germline CDR1 and CDR2: SGHRS and YFSETQ. There are 14 residues in the CDR3. CDR3 DNA: TGCGCCAGCAGCCTCGACGACGTAAGGGAGACCCAGTACTTC. As protein: CASSLDDVRETQYF.

This clonotype was counted at least ten times. This chain connects TRBV9 to TRBJ2-1; 8 nucleotides align to TRBD2. The CDR3 covers 12 residues. After removal of 6 bases from V and 6 bases from J, the junction contained 2 bases not matched to a gene. Germline CDR1 reads SGDLS; CDR2 reads YYNGEE. CDR3 coding DNA: TGTGCCAGCAAGGCGGGAGGCAATGAGCAGTTCTTC. It encodes CASKAGGNEQFF.

This clonotype was recorded at least ten times. Here the CDR3 reads CASSYPGGLQFF. Here the CDR3 DNA reads TGTGCCAGCAGTTACCCAGGGGGCTTGCAGTTCTTC. The V gene is TRBV12-3 or TRBV12-4, the J gene TRBJ2-1, with TRBD1 matching 8 bases. The CDR3 runs to 12 residues. J gave up 12 bases and V 4 bases, and 5 bases lay outside the gene matches.

The J gene is TRBJ2-5, the V gene TRBV12-3 or TRBV12-4; the D gene is possibly TRBD2 (6 bases). There are 15 residues in the CDR3. V was pared by 0 bases and J by 5 bases, with 13 bases between. The DNA of the CDR3 is TGTGCCAGCAGTTTAGCCCGAGGGGCGGGGGAGACCCAGTACTTC. This codes for CASSLARGAGETQYF.